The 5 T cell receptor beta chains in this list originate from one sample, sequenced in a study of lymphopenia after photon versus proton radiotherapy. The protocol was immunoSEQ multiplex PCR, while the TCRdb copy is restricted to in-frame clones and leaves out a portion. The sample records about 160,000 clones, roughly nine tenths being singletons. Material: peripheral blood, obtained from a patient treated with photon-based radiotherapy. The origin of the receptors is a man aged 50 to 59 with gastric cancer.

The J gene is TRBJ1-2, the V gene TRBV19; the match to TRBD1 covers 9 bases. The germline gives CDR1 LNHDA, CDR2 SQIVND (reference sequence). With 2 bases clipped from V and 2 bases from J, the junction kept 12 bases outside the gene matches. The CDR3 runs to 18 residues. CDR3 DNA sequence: TGTGCCAGTAGTATATCCGGGACAGGGAGTACGCAAAACTATGGCTACACCTTC. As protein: CASSISGTGSTQNYGYTF. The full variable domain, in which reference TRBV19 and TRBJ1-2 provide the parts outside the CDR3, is DGGITQSPKYLFRKEGQNVTLSCEQNLNHDAMYWYRQDPGQGLRLIYYSQIVNDFQKGDIAEGYSVSREKKESFPLTVTSAQKNPTAFYLCASSISGTGSTQNYGYTFGSGTRLTVV.

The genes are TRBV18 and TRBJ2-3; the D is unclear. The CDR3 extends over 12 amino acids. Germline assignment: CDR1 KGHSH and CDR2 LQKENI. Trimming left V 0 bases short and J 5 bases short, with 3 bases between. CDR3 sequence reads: CASSPPVDTQYF. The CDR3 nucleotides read TGTGCCAGCTCACCACCGGTAGATACGCAGTATTTT.

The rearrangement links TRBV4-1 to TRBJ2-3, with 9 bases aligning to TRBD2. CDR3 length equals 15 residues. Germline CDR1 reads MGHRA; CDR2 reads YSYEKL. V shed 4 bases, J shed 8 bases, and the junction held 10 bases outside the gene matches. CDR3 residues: CASSRSTSGDGTQYF. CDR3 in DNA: TGCGCCAGCAGCCGCTCGACTAGCGGCGATGGTACGCAGTATTTT.

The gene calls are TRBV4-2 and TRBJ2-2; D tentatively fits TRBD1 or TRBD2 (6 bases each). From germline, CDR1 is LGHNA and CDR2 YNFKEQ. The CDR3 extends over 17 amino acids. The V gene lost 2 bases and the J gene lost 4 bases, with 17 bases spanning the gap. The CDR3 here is CASSQWGREGVTGELFF. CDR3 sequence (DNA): TGTGCCAGCAGCCAATGGGGGCGGGAAGGGGTCACCGGGGAGCTGTTTTTT.

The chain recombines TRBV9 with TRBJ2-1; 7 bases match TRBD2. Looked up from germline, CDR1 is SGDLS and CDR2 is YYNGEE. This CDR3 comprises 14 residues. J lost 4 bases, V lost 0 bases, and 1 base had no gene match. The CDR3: CASSVGTSYNEQFF. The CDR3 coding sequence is TGTGCCAGCAGCGTAGGGACTAGTTACAATGAGCAGTTCTTC.